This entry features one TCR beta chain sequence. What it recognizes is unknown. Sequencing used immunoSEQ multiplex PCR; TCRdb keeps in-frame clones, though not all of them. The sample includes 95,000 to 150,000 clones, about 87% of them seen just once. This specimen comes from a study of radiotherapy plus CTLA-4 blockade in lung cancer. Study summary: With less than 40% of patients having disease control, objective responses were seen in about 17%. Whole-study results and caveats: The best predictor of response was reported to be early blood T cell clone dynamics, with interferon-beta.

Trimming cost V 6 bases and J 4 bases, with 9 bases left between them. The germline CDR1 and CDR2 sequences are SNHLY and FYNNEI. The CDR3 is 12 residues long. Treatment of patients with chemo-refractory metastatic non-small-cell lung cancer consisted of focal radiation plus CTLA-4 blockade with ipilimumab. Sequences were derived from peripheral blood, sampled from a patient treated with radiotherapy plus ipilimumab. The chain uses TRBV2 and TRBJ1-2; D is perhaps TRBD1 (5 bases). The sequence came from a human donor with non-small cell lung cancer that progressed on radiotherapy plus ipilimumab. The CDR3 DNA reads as TGTGCCAGCAGCTCAGGGAGCTATGGCTACACCTTC. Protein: CASSSGSYGYTF.